The rows below give T cell receptor beta chains drawn from one sample of a study of a mutant IDH1 vaccine in newly diagnosed glioma. Here immunoSEQ multiplex PCR was the method, and the copy in TCRdb shows in-frame clones only, minus some. The repertoire holds around 130,000 clones, with around three quarters as singletons. These receptors have no identified antigens. This specimen was PBMCs, taken from a glioma patient whose treatment included an IDH1 peptide vaccine. Every receptor here comes from a man in his forties with glioma. CDR3s include the opening cysteine and the closing phenylalanine or tryptophan.

V gene	J gene	CDR3 protein
TRBV5-1	TRBJ2-7	CASSLSRPAEGYEQYF
TRBV25-1	TRBJ1-1	CASTPGPRAEAFF
TRBV5-1	TRBJ2-6	CASSIEHGQRYSGANVLTF
TRBV15	TRBJ2-1	CATSRDLYEQFF
TRBV7-2	TRBJ1-3	CASSRRDSFSGNTIYF
TRBV14	TRBJ2-2	CASSQRQGKSGELFF
TRBV6-6	TRBJ2-2	CASSSPTGGATGELFF
TRBV28	TRBJ1-2	CASSPDTRYGYTF
TRBV7-6	TRBJ1-3	CASSLVLDRVEGNTIYF
TRBV27	TRBJ2-4	CASSPGGEGNIQYF
TRBV4-2	TRBJ1-2	CASSQGRGASRANYGYTF
TRBV30	TRBJ2-2	CAWRGGTGNTGELFF
TRBV12-1	TRBJ1-2	CASSIRPDGYTF
TRBV9	TRBJ2-1	CASSLLGGLAGESSYNEQFF